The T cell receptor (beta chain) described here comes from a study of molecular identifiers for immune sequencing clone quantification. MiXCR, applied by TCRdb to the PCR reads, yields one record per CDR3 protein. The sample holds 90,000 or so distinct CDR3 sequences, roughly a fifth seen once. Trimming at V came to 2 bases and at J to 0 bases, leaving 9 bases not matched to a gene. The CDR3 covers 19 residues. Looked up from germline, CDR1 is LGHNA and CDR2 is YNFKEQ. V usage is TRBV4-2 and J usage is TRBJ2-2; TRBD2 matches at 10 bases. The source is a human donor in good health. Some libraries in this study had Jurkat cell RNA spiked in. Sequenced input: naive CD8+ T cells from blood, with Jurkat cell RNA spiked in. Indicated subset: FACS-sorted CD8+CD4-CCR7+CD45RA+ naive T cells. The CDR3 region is CASSQPRTSGGSNTGELFF. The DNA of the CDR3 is TGTGCCAGCAGCCAACCCCGGACTAGCGGCGGATCGAACACCGGGGAGCTGTTTTTT.